This section outlines one T cell receptor beta chain sequence together with its context. The source of the sample is a study of shared clonotypes between healthy human individuals. TCRdb's table, derived via immunoSEQ multiplex PCR, lists solely in-frame clones and lacks some. The data hold over 850,000 clones, with approximately 80% observed a single time. From germline, CDR1 is SQVTM and CDR2 ANQGSEA. Trimming removed 6 bases from V and 0 bases from J, with 17 bases in between. The CDR3 has 15 amino acids. The chain has TRBV29-1 and TRBJ1-1; the D is unclear. Sequenced input: memory CD4+ T cells from PBMCs. Subset specified: CD45RA-negative fraction. This sequence originates from a man aged 18 to 29 in good health. Some clones in this sample may be carry-over from other donors' samples. The CDR3 protein is CSVSGILAMNTEAFF. CDR3 DNA sequence: TGCAGCGTCTCCGGGATCCTGGCGATGAACACTGAAGCTTTCTTT. Variable domain in full (rest from reference TRBV29-1 and TRBJ1-1): SAVISQKPSRDICQRGTSLTIQCQVDSQVTMMFWYRQQPGQSLTLIATANQGSEATYESGFVIDKFPISRPNLTFSTLTVSNMSPEDSSIYLCSVSGILAMNTEAFFGQGTRLTVV.